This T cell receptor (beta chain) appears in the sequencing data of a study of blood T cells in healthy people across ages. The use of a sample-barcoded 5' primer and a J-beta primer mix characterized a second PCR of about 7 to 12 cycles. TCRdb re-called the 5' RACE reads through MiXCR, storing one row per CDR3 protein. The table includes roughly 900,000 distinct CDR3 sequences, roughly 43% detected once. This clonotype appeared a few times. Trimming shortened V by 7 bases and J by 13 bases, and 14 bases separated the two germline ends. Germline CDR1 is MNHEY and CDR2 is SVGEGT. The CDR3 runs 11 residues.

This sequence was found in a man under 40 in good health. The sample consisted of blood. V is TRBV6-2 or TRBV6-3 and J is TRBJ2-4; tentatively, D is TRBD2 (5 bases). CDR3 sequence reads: CASTHSGEQYF. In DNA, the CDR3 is TGTGCCAGCACCCACTCCGGGGAGCAGTACTTC.